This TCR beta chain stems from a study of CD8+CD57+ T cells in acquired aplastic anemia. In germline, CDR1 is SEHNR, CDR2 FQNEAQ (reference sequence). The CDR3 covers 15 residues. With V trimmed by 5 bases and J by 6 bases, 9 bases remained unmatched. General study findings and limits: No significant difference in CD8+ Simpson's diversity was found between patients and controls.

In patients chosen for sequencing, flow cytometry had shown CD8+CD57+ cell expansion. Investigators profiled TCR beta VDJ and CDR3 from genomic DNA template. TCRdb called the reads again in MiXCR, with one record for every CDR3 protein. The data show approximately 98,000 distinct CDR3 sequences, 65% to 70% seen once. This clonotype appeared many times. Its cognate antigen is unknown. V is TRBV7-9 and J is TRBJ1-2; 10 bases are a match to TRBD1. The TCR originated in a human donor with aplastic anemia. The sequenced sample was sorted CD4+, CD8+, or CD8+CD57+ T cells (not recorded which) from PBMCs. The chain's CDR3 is CASSGTGTGEHGYTF. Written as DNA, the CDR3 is TGTGCCAGCAGCGGCACCGGGACAGGGGAACATGGCTACACCTTC. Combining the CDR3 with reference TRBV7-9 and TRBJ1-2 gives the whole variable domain DTGVSQNPRHKITKRGQNVTFRCDPISEHNRLYWYRQTLGQGPEFLTYFQNEAQLEKSRLLSDRFSAERPKGSFSTLEIQRTEQGDSAMYLCASSGTGTGEHGYTFGSGTRLTVV.